The 25 T cell receptor beta chains below come from one sample, sequenced in a study of blood T cell repertoires in COVID-19. Repertoires were generated with immunoSEQ multiplex PCR, while TCRdb's copy carries only in-frame clones and drops some. This sample has 250,000 or so clones, with around 86% found just once. Sequenced sample: peripheral blood. The source is a woman younger than 45 with active or convalescent COVID-19.

To note about this clone: Other DNA sequences from this sample encode an identical CDR3 as well. The chain combines TRBV18 with TRBJ2-5, with 7 bases that match TRBD2. Germline lookup yields CDR1 KGHSH and CDR2 LQKENI. The CDR3 consists of 14 residues. V shed 1 base and J 4 bases; nucleotides not matched to a gene: 3. The CDR3: CASSPRASGETQYF. CDR3 DNA sequence: TGTGCCAGCTCACCACGGGCTAGCGGAGAGACCCAGTACTTC.

This clone was observed a few times. This chain connects TRBV27 to TRBJ1-2, with 7 bases that match TRBD1. J gave up 4 bases and V 6 bases, and 8 bases lay outside the gene matches. This CDR3 comprises 14 residues. In germline, CDR1 is MNHEY, CDR2 SMNVEV (reference sequence). In nucleotides, the CDR3 is TGTGCCAGCAGCCCCGACAGGGTTCTCTATGGCTACACCTTC. This codes for CASSPDRVLYGYTF.

The gene calls are TRBV5-6 and TRBJ2-1; 7 nucleotides line up with TRBD1. V shed 0 bases and J 0 bases; nucleotides not matched to a gene: 9. Germline loops: CDR1 SGHDT, CDR2 YYEEEE. This CDR3 is built from 18 residues. The CDR3 loop reads CASSLVDRISSSYNEQFF. Here the CDR3 DNA reads TGTGCCAGCAGCTTGGTGGACAGGATCTCGAGCTCCTACAATGAGCAGTTCTTC. Filled out from reference TRBV5-6 and TRBJ2-1, the complete variable domain reads DAGVTQSPTHLIKTRGQQVTLRCSPKSGHDTVSWYQQALGQGPQFIFQYYEEEERQRGNFPDRFSGHQFPNYSSELNVNALLLGDSALYLCASSLVDRISSSYNEQFFGPGTRLTVL.

The chain links TRBV18 to TRBJ1-5; 8 bases are shared with TRBD1. The CDR3 is 17 residues long. V lost 6 bases to trimming and J lost 2 bases; unmatched junction nucleotides: 12. CDR1 is KGHSH, CDR2 LQKENI, per germline. The CDR3 DNA follows: TGTGCCAGCTCCCCTCCTGGACAGGGTGTGGGCAATCAGCCCCAGCATTTT. This encodes CASSPPGQGVGNQPQHF.

This clone was counted only a few times. V gene TRBV3-1 (or the pseudogene TRBV3-2) combines with J gene TRBJ1-6, with TRBD1 matching over 9 bases. V shed 0 bases and J 14 bases; nucleotides not matched to a gene: 2. This CDR3 is 13 amino acids long. The germline CDR1 and CDR2 sequences are LGHDT and YNNKEL (reference sequence). The CDR3 DNA reads as TGTGCCAGCAGCCAAGATAGGGACAGGGCCCTCCACTTT. Its protein product is CASSQDRDRALHF.

This chain uses TRBV18 with TRBJ2-5, with D possibly TRBD1 on 6 matching bases. The ends were cut back, 3 bases at V and 6 bases at J, with 14 bases in the middle. From germline, CDR1 is KGHSH and CDR2 LQKENI. The CDR3 covers 14 residues. Written as DNA, the CDR3 is TGTGCCAGCTCACCGGGGGCCTCAAAGCAGACCCAGTACTTC. Translation gives CASSPGASKQTQYF.

Remarks on this clone: This same CDR3 is encoded by further DNA sequences in the sample. This sequence joins TRBV29-1 and TRBJ2-3; no definite D call. Deletions cut 4 bases from V and 6 bases from J, with 5 bases between. This CDR3 has 10 amino acids. CDR1 and CDR2 from the germline V gene are SQVTM and ANQGSEA. The CDR3 bases are TGCAGCGTTGGTCCGGATACGCAGTATTTT. Protein sequence: CSVGPDTQYF.

This chain links TRBV5-1 with TRBJ1-4; 9 bases match TRBD1. CDR1 and CDR2 from the germline V gene are SGHRS and YFSETQ. The CDR3 has 17 amino acids. Losses at the gene ends were 4 bases for V and 8 bases for J; bases not matched to a gene: 15. The CDR3, as DNA: TGCGCCAGCAGCCCTGGGACAGGGCCTCCCGAGTGGGAAAAACTGTTTTTT. As protein: CASSPGTGPPEWEKLFF.

The V gene is TRBV19, the J gene TRBJ2-5; TRBD1 aligns across 7 bases. From germline, CDR1 is LNHDA and CDR2 SQIVND (reference sequence). V lost 6 bases, J lost 4 bases, and 5 bases stayed unmatched. This CDR3 is built from 13 residues. Here the CDR3 reads CASSEGGRETQYF. CDR3 sequence (DNA): TGTGCCAGTAGCGAAGGGGGCAGAGAGACCCAGTACTTC.

This rearrangement joins TRBV7-2 to TRBJ2-7; D uncertain. This CDR3 region has 15 residues. CDR1 is SGHTA, CDR2 FQGNSA, per germline. Trimming shortened V by 4 bases and J by 3 bases, and 16 bases separated the two germline ends. DNA of the CDR3: TGTGCCAGCAGCTCCTCGGGTCTCTCAAACTACGAGCAGTACTTC. This gives the protein CASSSSGLSNYEQYF.

The chain is built from TRBV18 and TRBJ1-2, with D possibly being TRBD1 (6 bases). V lost 10 bases and J 4 bases, leaving 25 bases between the germline ends. CDR1 is KGHSH, CDR2 LQKENI, per germline. The CDR3 runs 16 residues. CDR3 nucleotide sequence: TGTGCCACAATACCCCGTCAACAGGGAACAGGCTATGGCTACACCTTC. This sequence encodes CATIPRQQGTGYGYTF.

The chain is built from TRBV5-4 and TRBJ2-4; D unclear. The V and J ends lost 4 bases and 6 bases respectively, with 8 bases between them. Germline assignment: CDR1 SGHNT and CDR2 YYREEE (reference sequence). CDR3 length: 12 residues. In DNA form, the CDR3 reads TGTGCCAGCAGCACCCCAGGAAACATTCAGTACTTC. It translates to CASSTPGNIQYF.

This chain joins TRBV21-1 and TRBJ1-5. TRBV21-1 is a documented pseudogene. The CDR3 covers 12 residues. The CDR3 DNA is TGTGCCAGCGGCCAAGATCGGCAGCCCCAGCATTTT. Translated: CASGQDRQPQHF.

This clone was counted only a few times. This chain connects TRBV25-1 to TRBJ2-5, with D perhaps matching TRBD1 (6 bases). The CDR3 length is 17 residues. Looked up from germline, CDR1 is MGHDK and CDR2 is SYGVNS. The V end was cut by 1 base, the J end by 3 bases, with 18 bases between. The CDR3 DNA follows: TGTGCCAGCAGTGAATTGGACAGCTTCTTACCCGAAGAGACCCAGTACTTC. Its translation: CASSELDSFLPEETQYF. Full variable domain (remainder filled in from reference TRBV25-1 and TRBJ2-5): EADIYQTPRYLVIGTGKKITLECSQTMGHDKMYWYQQDPGMELHLIHYSYGVNSTEKGDLSSESTVSRIRTEHFPLTLESARPSHTSQYLCASSELDSFLPEETQYFGPGTRLLVL.

This clone was detected only once. The chain combines TRBV19 with TRBJ2-3; the D gene is possibly TRBD1 (5 bases). The CDR3 totals 12 residues. The V gene lost 7 bases and the J gene lost 4 bases, with 9 bases spanning the gap. Germline-derived CDR1 and CDR2 are LNHDA and SQIVND (reference sequence). This chain's CDR3 is CASKGIADTQYF. The CDR3 DNA follows: TGTGCCAGTAAGGGGATCGCAGATACGCAGTATTTT.

The table lists this clone with a count of one. The chain uses TRBV6-5 and TRBJ2-5; TRBD2 matches at 12 bases. CDR3 length: 15 amino acids. V shed 8 bases, J shed 5 bases, and the junction held 9 bases outside the gene matches. Germline lookup yields CDR1 MNHEY and CDR2 SVGAGI. The DNA of the CDR3 is TGTGCCAGCGGGTCCCTAGCGGGGGGGCTGGAGACCCAGTACTTC. This translates into CASGSLAGGLETQYF.

The gene calls are TRBV19 and TRBJ1-2; 7 bases are shared with TRBD1. V dropped 3 bases and J dropped 0; count of bases not matched to a gene: 10. The CDR3 consists of 17 residues. Per the germline V gene, CDR1 is LNHDA and CDR2 is SQIVND (reference sequence). CDR3 in amino acids: CASSMEGALIANYGYTF. Written as DNA, the CDR3 is TGTGCCAGTAGTATGGAGGGGGCACTCATAGCTAACTATGGCTACACCTTC.

The V call is TRBV12-3 or TRBV12-4, the J call TRBJ1-1; D is unresolved. The length of the CDR3 is 13 residues. Trimming took 4 bases from V and 3 from J, leaving 9 bases between them. This CDR3 reads CASSSLAYTEAFF. DNA of the CDR3: TGTGCCAGCAGTTCACTTGCCTACACTGAAGCTTTCTTT.

The chain links TRBV30 to TRBJ1-1, with TRBD1 as a possible D gene (5 bases). The V end lost 3 bases, the J end lost 6 bases, and 14 bases lay between the germline ends. Germline V gene lookup returns CDR1 GTSNPN and CDR2 SVGIG (reference sequence). The CDR3 contains 13 residues. CDR3: CAWSKQVPAEAFF. In nucleotides, the CDR3 is TGTGCCTGGAGCAAACAGGTCCCCGCTGAAGCTTTCTTT.

The V and J genes are TRBV19 and TRBJ1-6; possible D gene TRBD1, 5 bases. This CDR3 contains 14 residues. Germline V gene sequence: CDR1 LNHDA, CDR2 SQIVND (reference sequence). Trimming took off 5 bases at V and 7 bases at J, with 12 bases between the two ends. Written as DNA, the CDR3 is TGTGCCAGTAGTTCCAGGGTCAGGAATTCACCCCTCCACTTT. This codes for CASSSRVRNSPLHF.

The rearrangement links TRBV29-1 to TRBJ2-7, with TRBD2 identical over 7 bases. V trimming: 4 bases; J trimming: 7 bases; junction bases outside the gene matches: 1. There are 10 residues in the CDR3. Germline V lookup: CDR1 SQVTM, CDR2 ANQGSEA. The CDR3 region has the DNA TGCAGCGTTGGGGGAGGGGAGCAGTACTTC. Translation: CSVGGGEQYF.

The chain links TRBV19 to TRBJ1-5; 7 positions match TRBD1. The CDR3 length is 13 residues. Germline V gene data show CDR1 as LNHDA and CDR2 as SQIVND (reference sequence). J lost 1 base, V lost 8 bases, and 2 bases had no gene match. CDR3 DNA: TGTGCCAGTGGGGGACAGAGCAATCAGCCCCAGCATTTT. Protein sequence: CASGGQSNQPQHF.

This clone was counted a few times. The rearrangement joins TRBV19 to TRBJ1-2; 8 bases align to TRBD1. CDR3 length: 18 amino acids. Germline V gene data show CDR1 as LNHDA and CDR2 as SQIVND (reference sequence). J gave up 4 bases and V 0 bases, and 13 bases lay outside the gene matches. CDR3 amino acids: CASSIDQPRDRGRYGYTF. The CDR3, as DNA: TGTGCCAGTAGTATAGATCAACCTCGAGACAGGGGCCGCTATGGCTACACCTTC.

The CDR3 region has the DNA TGTGCCAGCAGTTGGCAGGACAGAGAAGCTTTCTTT. Translated: CASSWQDREAFF. The rearrangement joins TRBV12-3 or TRBV12-4 to TRBJ1-1, with a weak D call TRBD1 (6 bases). The ends were cut back, 4 bases at V and 8 bases at J, with 11 bases in the middle. This CDR3 has 12 amino acids.

Comment on this clone: This same CDR3 is encoded by further DNA sequences in the sample. The J gene is TRBJ1-1, the V gene TRBV5-1, with D perhaps matching TRBD1 (5 bases). CDR1 and CDR2 from the germline V gene are SGHRS and YFSETQ. The CDR3 spans 14 residues. Trimming stripped 1 base from V and 2 bases from J, with 9 bases between. The CDR3 DNA reads as TGCGCCAGCAGCTTGACAGGTTTTAACACTGAAGCTTTCTTT. It encodes CASSLTGFNTEAFF.